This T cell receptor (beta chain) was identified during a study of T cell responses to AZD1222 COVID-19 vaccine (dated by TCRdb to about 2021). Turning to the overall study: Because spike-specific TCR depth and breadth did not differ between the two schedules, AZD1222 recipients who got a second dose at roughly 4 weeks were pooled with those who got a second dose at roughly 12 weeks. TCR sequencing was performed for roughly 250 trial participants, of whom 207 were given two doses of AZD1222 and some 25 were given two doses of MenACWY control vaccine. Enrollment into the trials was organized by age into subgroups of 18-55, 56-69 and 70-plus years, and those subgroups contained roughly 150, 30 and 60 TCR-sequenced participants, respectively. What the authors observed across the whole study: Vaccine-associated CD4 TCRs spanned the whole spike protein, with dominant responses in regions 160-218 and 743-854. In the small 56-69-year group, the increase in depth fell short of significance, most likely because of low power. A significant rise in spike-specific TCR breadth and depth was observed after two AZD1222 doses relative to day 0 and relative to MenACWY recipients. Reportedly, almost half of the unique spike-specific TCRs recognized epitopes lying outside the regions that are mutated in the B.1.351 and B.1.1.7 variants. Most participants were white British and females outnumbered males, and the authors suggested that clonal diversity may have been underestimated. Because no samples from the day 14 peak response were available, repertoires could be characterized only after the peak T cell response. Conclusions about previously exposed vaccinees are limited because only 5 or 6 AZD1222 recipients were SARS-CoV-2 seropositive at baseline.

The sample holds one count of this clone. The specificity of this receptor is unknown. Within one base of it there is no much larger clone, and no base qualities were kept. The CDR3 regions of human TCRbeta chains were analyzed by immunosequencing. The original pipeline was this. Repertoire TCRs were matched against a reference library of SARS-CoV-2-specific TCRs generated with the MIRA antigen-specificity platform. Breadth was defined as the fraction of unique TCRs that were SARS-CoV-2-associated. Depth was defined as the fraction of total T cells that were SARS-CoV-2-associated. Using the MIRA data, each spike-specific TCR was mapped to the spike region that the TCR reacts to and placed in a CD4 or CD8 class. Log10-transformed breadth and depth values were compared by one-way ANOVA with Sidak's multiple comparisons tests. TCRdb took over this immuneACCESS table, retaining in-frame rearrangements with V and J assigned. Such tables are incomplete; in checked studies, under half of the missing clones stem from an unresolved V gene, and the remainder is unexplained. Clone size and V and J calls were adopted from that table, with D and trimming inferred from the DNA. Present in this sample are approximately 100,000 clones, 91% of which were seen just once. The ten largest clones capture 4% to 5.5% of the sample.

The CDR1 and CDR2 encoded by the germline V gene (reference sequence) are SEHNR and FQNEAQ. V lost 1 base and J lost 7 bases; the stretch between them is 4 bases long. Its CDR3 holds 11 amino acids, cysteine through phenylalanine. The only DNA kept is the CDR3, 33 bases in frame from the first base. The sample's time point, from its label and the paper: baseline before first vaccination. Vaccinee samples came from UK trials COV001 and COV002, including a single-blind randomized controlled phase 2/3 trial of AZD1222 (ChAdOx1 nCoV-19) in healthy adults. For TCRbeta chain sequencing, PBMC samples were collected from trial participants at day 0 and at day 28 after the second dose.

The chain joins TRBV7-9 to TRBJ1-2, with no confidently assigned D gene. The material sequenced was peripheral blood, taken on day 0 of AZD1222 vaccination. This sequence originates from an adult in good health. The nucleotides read TGTGCCAGCAGCTTAGGGGGTGGCTACACCTTC. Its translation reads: CASSLGGGYTF.